The entry below gives a single T cell receptor (beta chain) sequence along with its context. Its antigen is undetermined. Prior to sequencing, the ViraFEST assay stimulated PBMC with viral peptide pools, which expanded the antigen-specific CD4+ T cells. Having been cultured for around nine days, the cells underwent CD4+ T cell isolation. Vaccine administered to participants consisted of two doses of either BNT162b2 or mRNA-1273. Vaccinated participants had no history of SARS-CoV-2 infection and tested negative for nucleocapsid antibodies. Days 3 and 7 were when half the medium was replaced with IL-2 medium. The entry originates in a study of vaccination effects on CD4 cells after COVID-19. The germline CDR1 and CDR2 sequences are ENHRY and SYGVKD. The CDR3 contains 15 residues. Trimming left V 0 bases short and J 4 bases short, with 10 bases between. The table came from immunoSEQ multiplex PCR; TCRdb's copy has only in-frame clones and leaves some out. Of about 69,000 clones in the sample, under 85% are singletons; the top ten hold around 0.95%.

Study results and limitations: Clones induced by infection and by vaccine showed marked clonal contraction late after vaccination. The study found that only 1 of 255 vaccine-induced clones from healthy vaccinees cross-reacted with common cold coronaviruses.

The source of this sequence is a human donor who received a COVID-19 vaccine. This specimen was CD4+ T cells from PBMCs cultured with HCoV-OC43 spike peptides, taken after COVID-19 vaccination. Regarding subset: HCoV-OC43 spike overlapping peptide pool stimulation. The V gene is TRBV10-3, the J gene TRBJ1-3; D is unresolved. CDR3 loop: CAISESMSVGNTIYF. The CDR3 DNA follows: TGTGCCATCAGTGAGTCGATGTCCGTAGGAAACACCATATATTTT.